The sequence of this TCR beta chain was determined in a study of STAT3 mutations in large granular lymphocyte leukemia. Overall study findings and caveats: Some patients had persisting codominant clonotypes that could mask small clones. TCR clonotype switching after therapy occurred in about 35% of the 18 patients. Clonal expansion was inferred from other time points because no sample existed at each clone's first appearance. Every T-cell large granular lymphocyte leukemia patient had at least one immunodominant TCR beta clonotype.

This clone showed up just a few times. The antigen is undetermined. TCRbeta libraries averaged about 40,773 productive templates per sample. This table comes from immunoSEQ multiplex PCR, and its TCRdb copy is limited to in-frame clones, with some not included. The table lists under 3,500 clones, approximately 73% of them singletons. This CDR3 contains 15 residues. Unmatched junction bases numbered 14, after V lost 10 bases and J lost 4 bases. Looked up from germline, CDR1 is MNHNS and CDR2 is SASEGT. The TCR sequence derives from a woman between 40 and 50 years old with T-cell large granular lymphocyte leukemia. Some clones in this sample may be carry-over from other donors' samples. The rearrangement joins TRBV6-1 to TRBJ2-7; TRBD1 matches 9 bases. Input material: peripheral blood mononuclear cells. CDR3 sequence reads: CATMPWGQGRYEQYF. CDR3 nucleotides: TGTGCCACCATGCCATGGGGACAGGGCAGGTACGAGCAGTACTTC.